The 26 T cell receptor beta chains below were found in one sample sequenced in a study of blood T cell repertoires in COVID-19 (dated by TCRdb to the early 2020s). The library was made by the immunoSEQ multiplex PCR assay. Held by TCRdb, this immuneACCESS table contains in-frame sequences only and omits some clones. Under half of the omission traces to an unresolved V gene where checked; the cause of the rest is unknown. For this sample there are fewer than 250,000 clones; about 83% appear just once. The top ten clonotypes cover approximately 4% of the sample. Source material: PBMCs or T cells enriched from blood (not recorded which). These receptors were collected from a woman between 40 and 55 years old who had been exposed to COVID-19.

This CDR3 is CASSDTGQVDIQYF. Written as DNA, the CDR3 is TGTGCCAGCAGTGACACGGGACAGGTAGACATTCAGTACTTC. The chain links TRBV2 to TRBJ2-4; 8 nucleotides agree with TRBD1. Germline V gene lookup returns CDR1 SNHLY and CDR2 FYNNEI. The V gene end was trimmed by 3 bases and the J gene end by 8 bases; junction bases not matched to a gene: 6. The CDR3 is 14 residues long.

The CDR3 is CASSYLTGTANTEAFF. As DNA, the CDR3 is TGTGCCAGCAGCTACCTTACCGGGACAGCGAACACTGAAGCTTTCTTT. This rearrangement joins TRBV7-8 to TRBJ1-1, with 7 positions matching TRBD1. The CDR3 extends over 16 amino acids. V trimming: 4 bases; J trimming: 1 base; junction bases outside the gene matches: 9. Per the germline V gene, CDR1 is SGHVS and CDR2 is FQNEAQ.

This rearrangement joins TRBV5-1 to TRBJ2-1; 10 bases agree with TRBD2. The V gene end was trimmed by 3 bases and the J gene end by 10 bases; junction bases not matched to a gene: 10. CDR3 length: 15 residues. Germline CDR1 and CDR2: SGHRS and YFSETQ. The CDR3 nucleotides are TGCGCCAGCAGCTGGCTAGCGGGGGAATCCGGGGAGCAGTTCTTC. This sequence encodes CASSWLAGESGEQFF.

The CDR3 here is CASSAGGLGTDTQYF. DNA for the CDR3: TGTGCCAGTAGTGCGGGGGGGCTCGGCACAGATACGCAGTATTTT. This rearrangement joins TRBV19 to TRBJ2-3; 9 nucleotides match TRBD2. The CDR3 consists of 15 residues. Germline CDR1 and CDR2: LNHDA and SQIVND (reference sequence). Trimming at V came to 5 bases and at J to 1 base, leaving 4 bases not matched to a gene.

The CDR3 sequence is CASTRAGQANSPLHF. The DNA of the CDR3 is TGTGCCAGCACCAGAGCGGGACAGGCGAATTCACCCCTCCACTTT. The rearrangement links TRBV2 to TRBJ1-6; 8 bases align to TRBD1. V dropped 7 bases and J dropped 7; count of bases not matched to a gene: 9. CDR3 length: 15 residues. Germline V lookup: CDR1 SNHLY, CDR2 FYNNEI.

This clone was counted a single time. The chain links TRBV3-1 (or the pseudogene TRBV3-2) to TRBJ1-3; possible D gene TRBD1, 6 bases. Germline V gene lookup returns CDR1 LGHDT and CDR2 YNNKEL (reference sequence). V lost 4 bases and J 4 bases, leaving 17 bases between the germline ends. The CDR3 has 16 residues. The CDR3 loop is CASSRPSTGYGNTIYF. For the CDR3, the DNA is TGTGCCAGCAGCCGACCTTCTACAGGGTACGGAAACACCATATATTTT.

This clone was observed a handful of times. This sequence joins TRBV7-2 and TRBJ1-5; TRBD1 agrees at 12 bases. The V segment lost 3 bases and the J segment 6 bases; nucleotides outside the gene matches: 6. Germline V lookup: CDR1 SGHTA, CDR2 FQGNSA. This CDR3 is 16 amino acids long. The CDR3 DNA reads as TGTGCCAGCAGCTTGCACGGGACAGGGGGCAGTCAGCCCCAGCATTTT. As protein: CASSLHGTGGSQPQHF.

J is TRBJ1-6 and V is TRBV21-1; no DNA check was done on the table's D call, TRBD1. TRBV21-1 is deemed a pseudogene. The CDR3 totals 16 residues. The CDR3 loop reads CASPQGGRYFNSPLHF. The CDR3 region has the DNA TGTGCCAGCCCCCAGGGCGGCAGGTACTTTAATTCACCCCTCCACTTT.

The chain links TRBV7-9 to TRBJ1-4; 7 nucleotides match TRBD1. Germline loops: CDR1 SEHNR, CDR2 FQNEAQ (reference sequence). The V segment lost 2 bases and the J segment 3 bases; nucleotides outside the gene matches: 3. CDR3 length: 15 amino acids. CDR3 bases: TGTGCCAGCAGCTTAAGACAGGGAGCTAATGAAAAACTGTTTTTT. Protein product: CASSLRQGANEKLFF. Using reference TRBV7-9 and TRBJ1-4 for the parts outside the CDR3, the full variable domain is DTGVSQNPRHKITKRGQNVTFRCDPISEHNRLYWYRQTLGQGPEFLTYFQNEAQLEKSRLLSDRFSAERPKGSFSTLEIQRTEQGDSAMYLCASSLRQGANEKLFFGSGTQLSVL.

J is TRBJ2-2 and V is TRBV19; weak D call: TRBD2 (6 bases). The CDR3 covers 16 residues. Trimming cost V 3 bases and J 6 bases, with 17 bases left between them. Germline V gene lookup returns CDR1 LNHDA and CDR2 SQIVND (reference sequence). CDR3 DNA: TGTGCCAGTAGTATCTGGAGCCCACCGGGAGCCGGGGAGCTGTTTTTT. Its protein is CASSIWSPPGAGELFF. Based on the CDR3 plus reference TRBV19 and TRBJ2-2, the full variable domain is DGGITQSPKYLFRKEGQNVTLSCEQNLNHDAMYWYRQDPGQGLRLIYYSQIVNDFQKGDIAEGYSVSREKKESFPLTVTSAQKNPTAFYLCASSIWSPPGAGELFFGEGSRLTVL.

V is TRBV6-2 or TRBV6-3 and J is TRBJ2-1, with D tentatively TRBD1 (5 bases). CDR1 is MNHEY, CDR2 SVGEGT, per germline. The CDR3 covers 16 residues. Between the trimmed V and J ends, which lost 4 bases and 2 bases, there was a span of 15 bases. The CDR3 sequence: CASSSPTDHTYNEQFF. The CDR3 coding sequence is TGTGCCAGCAGTTCCCCGACAGACCATACCTACAATGAGCAGTTCTTC.

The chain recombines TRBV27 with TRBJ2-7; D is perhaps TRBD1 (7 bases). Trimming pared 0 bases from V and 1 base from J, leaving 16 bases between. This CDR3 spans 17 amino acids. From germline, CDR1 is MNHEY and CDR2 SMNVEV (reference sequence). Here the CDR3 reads CASSLSNPGGISYEQYF. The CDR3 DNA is TGTGCCAGCAGTTTATCGAACCCAGGGGGGATTTCCTACGAGCAGTACTTC.

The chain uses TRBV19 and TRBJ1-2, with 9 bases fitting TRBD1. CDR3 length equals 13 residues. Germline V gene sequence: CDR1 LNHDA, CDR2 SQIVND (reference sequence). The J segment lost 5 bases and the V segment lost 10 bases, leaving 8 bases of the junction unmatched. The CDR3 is CAIPGQGKYGYTF. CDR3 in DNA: TGTGCCATTCCGGGACAGGGAAAGTATGGCTACACCTTC. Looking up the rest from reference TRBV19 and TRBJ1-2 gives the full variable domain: DGGITQSPKYLFRKEGQNVTLSCEQNLNHDAMYWYRQDPGQGLRLIYYSQIVNDFQKGDIAEGYSVSREKKESFPLTVTSAQKNPTAFYLCAIPGQGKYGYTFGSGTRLTVV.

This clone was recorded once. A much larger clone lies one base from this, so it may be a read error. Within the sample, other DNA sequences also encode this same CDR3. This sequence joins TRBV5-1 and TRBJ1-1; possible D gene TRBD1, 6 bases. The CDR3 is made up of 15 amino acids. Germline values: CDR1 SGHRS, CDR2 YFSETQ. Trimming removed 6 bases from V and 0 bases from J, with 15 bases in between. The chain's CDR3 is CASKDRQAMNTEAFF. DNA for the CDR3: TGCGCCAGCAAAGATCGACAGGCAATGAACACTGAAGCTTTCTTT. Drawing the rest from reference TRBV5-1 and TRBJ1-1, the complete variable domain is KAGVTQTPRYLIKTRGQQVTLSCSPISGHRSVSWYQQTPGQGLQFLFEYFSETQRNKGNFPGRFSGRQFSNSRSEMNVSTLELGDSALYLCASKDRQAMNTEAFFGQGTRLTVV.

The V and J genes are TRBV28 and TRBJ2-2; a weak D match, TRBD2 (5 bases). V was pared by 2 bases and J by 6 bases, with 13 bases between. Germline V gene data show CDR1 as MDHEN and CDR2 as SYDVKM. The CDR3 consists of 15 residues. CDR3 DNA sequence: TGTGCCAGCAGTTTAGGTCAAGGACTCCCCGGGGAGCTGTTTTTT. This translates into CASSLGQGLPGELFF.

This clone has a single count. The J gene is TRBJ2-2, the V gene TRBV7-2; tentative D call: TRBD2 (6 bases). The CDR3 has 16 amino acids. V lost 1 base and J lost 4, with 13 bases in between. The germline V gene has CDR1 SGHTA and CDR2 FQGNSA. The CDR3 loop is CASSLGGDRATGELFF. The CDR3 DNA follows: TGTGCCAGCAGCTTAGGGGGGGATAGGGCCACCGGGGAGCTGTTTTTT.

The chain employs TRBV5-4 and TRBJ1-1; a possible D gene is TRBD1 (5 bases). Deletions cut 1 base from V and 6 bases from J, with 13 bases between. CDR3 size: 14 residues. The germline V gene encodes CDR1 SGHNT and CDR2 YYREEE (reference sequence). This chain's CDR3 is CASSLHTGRAEAFF. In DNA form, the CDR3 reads TGTGCCAGCAGCTTGCATACAGGACGGGCTGAAGCTTTCTTT. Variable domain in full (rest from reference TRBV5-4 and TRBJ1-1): ETGVTQSPTHLIKTRGQQVTLRCSSQSGHNTVSWYQQALGQGPQFIFQYYREEENGRGNFPPRFSGLQFPNYSSELNVNALELDDSALYLCASSLHTGRAEAFFGQGTRLTVV.

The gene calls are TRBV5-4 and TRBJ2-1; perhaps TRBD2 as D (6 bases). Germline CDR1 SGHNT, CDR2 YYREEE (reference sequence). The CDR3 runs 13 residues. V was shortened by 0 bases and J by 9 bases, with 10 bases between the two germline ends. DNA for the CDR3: TGTGCCAGCAGCTTGGATGCGGGGATTGAGCAGTTCTTC. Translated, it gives CASSLDAGIEQFF.

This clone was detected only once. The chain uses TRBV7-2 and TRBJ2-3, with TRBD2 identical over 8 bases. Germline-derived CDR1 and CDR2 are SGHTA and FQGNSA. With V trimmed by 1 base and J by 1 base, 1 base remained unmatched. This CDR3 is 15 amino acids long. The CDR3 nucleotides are TGTGCCAGCAGCTTAGAACTAGCGGGCACAGATACGCAGTATTTT. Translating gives CASSLELAGTDTQYF.

The CDR3 loop is CSVGRKAGGGADTQYF. In DNA, the CDR3 is TGCAGCGTTGGAAGGAAAGCGGGGGGCGGGGCAGATACGCAGTATTTT. V usage is TRBV29-1 and J usage is TRBJ2-3; the match to TRBD2 covers 9 bases. The germline V gene has CDR1 SQVTM and CDR2 ANQGSEA. The CDR3 sequence is 16 residues long. After removal of 4 bases from V and 4 bases from J, the junction contained 12 bases not matched to a gene.

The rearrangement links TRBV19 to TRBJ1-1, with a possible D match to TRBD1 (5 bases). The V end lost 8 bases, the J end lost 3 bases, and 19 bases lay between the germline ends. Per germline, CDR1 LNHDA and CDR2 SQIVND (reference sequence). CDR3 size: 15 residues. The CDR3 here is CASSIWQGADTEAFF. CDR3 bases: TGTGCCAGTTCAATCTGGCAGGGCGCTGACACTGAAGCTTTCTTT.

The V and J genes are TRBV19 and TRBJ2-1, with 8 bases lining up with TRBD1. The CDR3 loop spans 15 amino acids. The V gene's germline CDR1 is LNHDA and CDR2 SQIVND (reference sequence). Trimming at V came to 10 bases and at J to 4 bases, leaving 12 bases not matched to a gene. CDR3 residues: CATTQGQVPYNEQFF. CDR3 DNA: TGTGCCACTACACAGGGACAGGTGCCATACAATGAGCAGTTCTTC.

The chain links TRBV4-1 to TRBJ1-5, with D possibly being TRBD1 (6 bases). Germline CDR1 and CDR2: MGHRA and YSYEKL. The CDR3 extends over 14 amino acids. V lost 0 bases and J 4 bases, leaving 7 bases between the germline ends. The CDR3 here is CASSQDQGNQPQHF. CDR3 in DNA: TGCGCCAGCAGCCAAGATCAGGGGAATCAGCCCCAGCATTTT.

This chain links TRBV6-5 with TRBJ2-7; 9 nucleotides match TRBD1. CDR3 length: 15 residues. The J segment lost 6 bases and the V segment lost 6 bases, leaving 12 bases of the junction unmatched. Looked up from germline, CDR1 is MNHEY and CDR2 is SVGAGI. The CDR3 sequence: CASSLNPGQGTEQYF. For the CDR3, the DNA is TGTGCCAGCAGCTTAAACCCTGGACAGGGGACCGAGCAGTACTTC.

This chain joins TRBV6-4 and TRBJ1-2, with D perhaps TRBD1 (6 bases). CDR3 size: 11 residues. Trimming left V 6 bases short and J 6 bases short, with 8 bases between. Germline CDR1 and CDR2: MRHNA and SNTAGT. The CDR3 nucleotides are TGTGCCAGCAGGCACAGGGATGGCTACACCTTC. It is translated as CASRHRDGYTF.

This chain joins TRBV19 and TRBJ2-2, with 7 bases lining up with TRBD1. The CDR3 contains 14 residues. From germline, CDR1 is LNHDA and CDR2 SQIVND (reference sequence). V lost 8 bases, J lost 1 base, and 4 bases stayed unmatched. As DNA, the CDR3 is TGTGCCAGTTGCTGGGACAGGAACACCGGGGAGCTGTTTTTT. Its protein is CASCWDRNTGELFF.